Shown below are 25 T cell receptor beta chains from a single sample sequenced in a study of spatial heterogeneity in lung cancer. Broader study findings: Counts of expanded alpha and beta TCRs within tumors tracked the tumor nonsynonymous mutation count.

Time point indicated: sample taken at primary tumor resection. TCRdb passed the 5' RACE reads through MiXCR, listing each CDR3 protein once. This table has approximately 8,800 distinct CDR3 sequences, approximately 12% appearing once. Their recognized antigens are unknown. Sequenced here: lung tumor tissue, sampled at surgery. Every receptor here comes from a male donor with early-stage non-small cell lung cancer.

Judged by abundance, this clonotype is medium-sized. This beta chain appears as a stray read in a library generated for alpha chains; its size is not informative. V and J are TRBV20-1 and TRBJ1-1; 9 nucleotides align to TRBD1. V shed 6 bases and J 9 bases; nucleotides not matched to a gene: 14. Germline CDR1 and CDR2: DFQATT and SNEGSKA (reference sequence). CDR3 length equals 14 residues. CDR3 in amino acids: CSAESTGTGNQAFF. DNA of the CDR3: TGCAGTGCCGAGTCAACCGGGACAGGGAACCAAGCTTTCTTT.

This clonotype was seen at least ten times. The size of this beta chain means little, since it is a stray read in a library made for alpha chains. V usage is TRBV6-2 or TRBV6-3 and J usage is TRBJ2-7; 10 positions agree with TRBD2. CDR3 length: 18 amino acids. The germline CDR1 and CDR2 sequences are MNHEY and SVGEGT. J was trimmed by 3 bases and V by 5 bases; bases with no gene match: 16. The DNA for the CDR3 is TGTGCCAGCAGTCCGCCCCTTCTGCTTGGACTAGCGGACTACGAGCAGTACTTC. This encodes CASSPPLLLGLADYEQYF.

Relative to its sample, this clonotype is medium-sized (0.01 to 0.1%). With the library built for alpha chains, this beta chain is off target and its frequency is not meaningful. The V call is TRBV10-3, the J call TRBJ1-3; tentatively, D is TRBD1 (5 bases). Per germline, CDR1 ENHRY and CDR2 SYGVKD. This CDR3 comprises 21 residues. V was clipped by 3 bases and J by 0 bases, with 27 bases between them. The CDR3 is CAISDPSDRDPKRSSGNTIYF. The CDR3 region has the DNA TGTGCCATCAGTGACCCCTCGGACCGGGACCCTAAAAGAAGCTCTGGAAACACCATATATTTT.

The table lists this clonotype with many counts. Since the library was made to target alpha chains, this beta chain is a stray read and its abundance is not meaningful. The gene calls are TRBV28 and TRBJ2-7; TRBD2 is a possible D gene (6 bases). Per the germline V gene, CDR1 is MDHEN and CDR2 is SYDVKM. V was shortened by 8 bases and J by 5 bases, with 16 bases between the two germline ends. The CDR3 covers 13 residues. CDR3 protein: CASQPGGMDEQYF. CDR3 sequence (DNA): TGTGCCAGCCAGCCTGGGGGGATGGACGAGCAGTACTTC.

This clonotype was counted at least ten times. This beta chain appears as a stray read in a library generated for alpha chains; its size is not informative. The gene calls are TRBV7-6 and TRBJ2-7; D is possibly TRBD1 or TRBD2 (5 bases each). Trimming cost V 4 bases and J 6 bases, with 10 bases left between them. CDR1 and CDR2 (germline): SGHVS, FNYEAQ. There are 12 residues in the CDR3. The CDR3 spells CASSSGPFEQYF. Written as DNA, the CDR3 is TGTGCCAGCAGCTCGGGGCCCTTCGAGCAGTACTTC.

This clonotype came up a few times. This beta chain represents an off-target read in a library built for alpha chains; its size is of limited meaning. The chain recombines TRBV10-2 with TRBJ1-2, with D maybe TRBD1 (6 bases). Between the trimmed V and J ends, which lost 7 bases and 5 bases, there was a span of 14 bases. Germline V lookup: CDR1 WSHSY, CDR2 SAAADI. The CDR3 has 13 residues. DNA for the CDR3: TGCGCCAGCAATGGTCAGGGGAGGTATGGCTACACCTTC. This codes for CASNGQGRYGYTF.

This clonotype was detected many times. Being off target in a library aimed at alpha chains, this beta chain has a size of little meaning. In DNA, the CDR3 is TGCAGCGTTACCTCACTAGCGGGAGTGGAGACCCAGTACTTC. This encodes CSVTSLAGVETQYF. V is TRBV29-1 and J is TRBJ2-5; 11 bases are shared with TRBD2. Germline CDR1 is SQVTM and CDR2 is ANQGSEA. This CDR3 is built from 14 residues. Trimming took 5 bases from V and 5 from J; bases not matched to a gene: 7.

This clonotype was counted at least ten times. This beta chain is an unintended read in a library built for alpha chains; its size means little. Here the CDR3 reads CASSLMNTRGAFF. The CDR3 DNA is TGTGCCAGCAGCTTAATGAACACCCGAGGGGCTTTCTTT. The V gene is TRBV7-9, the J gene TRBJ1-1; D ambiguous. Germline-derived CDR1 and CDR2 are SEHNR and FQNEAQ (reference sequence). Trimming cost V 2 bases and J 11 bases, with 15 bases left between them. This CDR3 is 13 amino acids long.

Within the sample, this clonotype is medium-sized. Because this beta chain is a stray read in a library intended to capture alpha chains, its abundance should not be given much weight. The V call is TRBV6-6, the J call TRBJ2-4; D may match TRBD1 or TRBD2 (5 bases each). The CDR3 loop spans 13 amino acids. CDR1 MNHNY and CDR2 SVGAGI come from the germline V gene (reference sequence). Trimming shortened V by 2 bases and J by 9 bases, and 11 bases separated the two germline ends. In nucleotides, the CDR3 is TGTGCCAGCAGTTACCGGGACGTCGGCATTCAGTACTTC. It encodes CASSYRDVGIQYF.

This clonotype was observed at least ten times. Since the library was made to target alpha chains, this beta chain is a stray read and its abundance is not meaningful. The V and J genes are TRBV6-2 or TRBV6-3 and TRBJ2-3, with TRBD2 matching over 12 bases. The CDR3 contains 18 residues. V shed 6 bases, J shed 5 bases, and the junction held 15 bases outside the gene matches. Per germline, CDR1 MNHEY and CDR2 SVGEGT. This CDR3 is CASREPTASGRGGDTQYF. The CDR3 bases are TGTGCCAGCAGAGAACCGACGGCTAGCGGGAGGGGCGGAGATACGCAGTATTTT.

By share, this clonotype counts as medium-sized. For a library built for alpha chains, this beta chain is a stray read; little rests on its size. The gene calls are TRBV20-1 and TRBJ2-5, with D unclear. V was pared by 0 bases and J by 2 bases, with 10 bases between. Germline V CDR1 and CDR2: DFQATT, SNEGSKA (reference sequence). This CDR3 has 14 residues. In DNA form, the CDR3 reads TGCAGTGCTAGAGATTGGAGTGTTCAAGAGACCCAGTACTTC. It encodes CSARDWSVQETQYF.

There are many counts of this clonotype. This beta chain was picked up by a library intended for alpha chains and is off target, so its count carries little meaning. The genes are TRBV12-3 or TRBV12-4 and TRBJ2-4; D remains ambiguous. CDR3 length: 13 amino acids. Trimming took off 2 bases at V and 1 base at J, with 3 bases between the two ends. CDR3 DNA: TGTGCCAGCAGTTTAAAGGCCAAAAACATTCAGTACTTC. Amino acids: CASSLKAKNIQYF.

This clonotype is medium-sized (0.01 to 0.1%) within its sample. This beta chain is off target for a library built for alpha chains, so its abundance means little. The rearrangement joins TRBV10-3 to TRBJ2-1, with TRBD2 matching 10 bases. After removal of 9 bases from V and 3 bases from J, the junction contained 2 bases not matched to a gene. Germline V gives CDR1 ENHRY, CDR2 SYGVKD. CDR3 length: 13 amino acids. DNA for the CDR3: TGTGCCATAGCGGGAGGGGACTACAATGAGCAGTTCTTC. Protein product: CAIAGGDYNEQFF.

This clonotype was recorded at least ten times. In a library made to pick up alpha chains, this beta chain is a stray read with a size that means little. This CDR3 is CASSYRLVGQGDSPLHF. CDR3 bases: TGTGCCAGCAGTTATAGGCTAGTGGGACAGGGTGATTCACCCCTCCACTTT. The rearrangement joins TRBV6-5 to TRBJ1-6, with TRBD1 identical over 9 bases. Losses at the gene ends were 3 bases for V and 8 bases for J; bases not matched to a gene: 11. The CDR3 spans 17 residues. Per germline, CDR1 MNHEY and CDR2 SVGAGI.

Regarding this clonotype: The size of this beta chain means little, since it is a stray read in a library made for alpha chains. The rearrangement links TRBV12-3 or TRBV12-4 to TRBJ1-5; D ambiguous. There are 14 residues in the CDR3. V was clipped by 4 bases and J by 9 bases, with 16 bases between them. The CDR3 DNA reads as TGTGCCAGCAGTTCTTTAGGCAATCGTCGGCCCCAGCATTTT. Translation: CASSSLGNRRPQHF.

This clonotype has only a few counts. This beta chain is an off-target read within a library intended for alpha chains, so its frequency means little. The chain recombines TRBV27 with TRBJ2-1; no firm D call. With 1 base removed from V and 8 bases from J, the gap between germline ends came to 3 bases. Germline CDR1 reads MNHEY; CDR2 reads SMNVEV (reference sequence). The CDR3 runs 11 residues. The CDR3 loop is CASSLYDEQFF. In DNA, the CDR3 is TGTGCCAGCAGTTTATACGATGAGCAGTTCTTC.

In this sample, this clonotype turned up many times. This beta chain is a stray sequence in a library constructed for alpha chains; its clone size is not meaningful. This sequence joins TRBV7-8 and TRBJ2-7, with 7 nucleotides matching TRBD1. J gave up 9 bases and V 6 bases, and 14 bases lay outside the gene matches. Per germline, CDR1 SGHVS and CDR2 FQNEAQ. This CDR3 is built from 14 residues. CDR3 bases: TGTGCCAGCAGATCCCGACAGGGCCCCACCGGGCAGTACTTC. Translating it yields CASRSRQGPTGQYF.

There are many counts of this clonotype. Since it is a stray read in a library aimed at alpha chains, this beta chain has a size that is not meaningful. The gene calls are TRBV11-2 and TRBJ2-7, with D tentatively TRBD1 or TRBD2 (5 bases each). The CDR3 sequence is 13 residues long. The ends were cut back, 5 bases at V and 0 bases at J, with 8 bases in the middle. Germline V gene data show CDR1 as SGHAT and CDR2 as FQNNGV. The CDR3 reads CASSQGTSYEQYF. CDR3 DNA sequence: TGTGCCAGCAGCCAAGGGACCTCCTACGAGCAGTACTTC.

As regards this clonotype: Found in a library prepared for alpha chains, this beta chain is an off-target read, and its abundance has little meaning. The rearrangement joins TRBV3-1 to TRBJ2-1, with 12 bases identical to TRBD2. CDR3 length: 16 amino acids. The germline V gene has CDR1 LGHDT and CDR2 YNNKEL (reference sequence). After removal of 2 bases from V and 7 bases from J, the junction contained 6 bases not matched to a gene. The DNA for the CDR3 is TGTGCCAGCAGCCAACGTAGGACTAGCGGGAAAAATGAGCAGTTCTTC. It codes for CASSQRRTSGKNEQFF.

This clonotype has a count of ten or more. This beta chain is a stray read from a library made for alpha chains; its abundance is not meaningful. The V call is TRBV29-1, the J call TRBJ2-1; the D gene is possibly TRBD2 (5 bases). This CDR3 is built from 10 residues. The V and J ends lost 4 bases and 10 bases respectively, with 8 bases between them. Germline assignment: CDR1 SQVTM and CDR2 ANQGSEA. DNA for the CDR3: TGCAGCGTTGGAACGGGGGAGCAGTTCTTC. Its protein is CSVGTGEQFF.

This clonotype showed up many times. This beta chain is a stray sequence in a library constructed for alpha chains; its clone size is not meaningful. V is TRBV2 and J is TRBJ1-3; unclear D gene. Germline V gives CDR1 SNHLY, CDR2 FYNNEI. The CDR3 length is 12 residues. V lost 0 bases and J 3 bases, leaving 0 bases between the germline ends. CDR3: CASSEAGNTIYF. The DNA of the CDR3 is TGTGCCAGCAGTGAAGCTGGAAACACCATATATTTT.

This clonotype is labeled as medium-sized. In a library made to pick up alpha chains, this beta chain is a stray read with a size that means little. The chain is built from TRBV20-1 and TRBJ2-5; D remains unclear. This CDR3 contains 11 residues. V was clipped by 6 bases and J by 0 bases, with 5 bases between them. The germline V gene encodes CDR1 DFQATT and CDR2 SNEGSKA (reference sequence). The CDR3 sequence is CSAQYQETQYF. CDR3 sequence (DNA): TGCAGTGCGCAGTACCAAGAGACCCAGTACTTC.

By share of the sample, this clonotype is medium-sized (0.01 to 0.1%). This beta chain lies outside the target of a library built for alpha chains; its clone size means little. The chain couples TRBV28 to TRBJ2-1; 7 positions agree with TRBD1. The CDR3 sequence is 16 residues long. The trim removed 4 bases at V and 1 base at J, leaving 7 bases unmatched. Germline assignment: CDR1 MDHEN and CDR2 SYDVKM. The CDR3 nucleotides are TGTGCCAGCAGTTCCAGACAGGGTAGATCCTACAATGAGCAGTTCTTC. It specifies CASSSRQGRSYNEQFF. Full variable domain (missing parts from reference TRBV28 and TRBJ2-1): DVKVTQSSRYLVKRTGEKVFLECVQDMDHENMFWYRQDPGLGLRLIYFSYDVKMKEKGDIPEGYSVSREKKERFSLILESASTNQTSMYLCASSSRQGRSYNEQFFGPGTRLTVL.

In this sample, this clonotype turned up many times. This beta chain appears as a stray read in a library generated for alpha chains; its size is not informative. The chain recombines TRBV19 with TRBJ2-1; D remains ambiguous. This CDR3 has 17 residues. The germline CDR1 and CDR2 sequences are LNHDA and SQIVND (reference sequence). V lost 2 bases and J lost 8, with 22 bases in between. In DNA form, the CDR3 reads TGTGCCAGTAGTATATCTCCGAGAAGTGGCCTTGGCGATGAGCAGTTCTTC. This gives the protein CASSISPRSGLGDEQFF.

Concerning this clonotype itself: This beta chain is an off-target read within a library intended for alpha chains, so its frequency means little. The V gene is TRBV12-3 or TRBV12-4, the J gene TRBJ1-4, with unresolved D. The CDR3 sequence is 11 residues long. Trimming shortened V by 5 bases and J by 8 bases, and 6 bases separated the two germline ends. CDR3 region: CASSTQEKLFF. The CDR3, as DNA: TGTGCCAGCAGTACACAAGAAAAACTGTTTTTT.